The present T cell receptor beta chain was sequenced within a study of cytomegalovirus exposure and HLA in healthy donors. Study-wide context: Inside one of the first data releases sat about 85 million unique TCRs taken from HLA-typed donors.

Everyone who donated was a healthy bone marrow donor. Overall study findings and caveats: Usually a TCR sequence was rare, but some public TCRs were found in many donors. The investigators catalogued 150 to 200 TCR beta chains as cytomegalovirus-associated.

PCR primers comprised 60 Vbeta and 13 Jbeta primers. Produced via immunoSEQ multiplex PCR; TCRdb's table is partial and in-frame only. The top ten hold less than 6% of the sample, which has about 120,000 clones, 70% to 85% seen once. The length of the CDR3 is 13 residues. The germline gives CDR1 GTSNPN, CDR2 SVGIG (reference sequence). Trimming took 1 base from V and 5 from J; bases not matched to a gene: 3. Concerning this clone: Its target is unknown.

The TCR comes from a man between 18 and 29 years old in good health and CMV-seropositive. This sequence joins TRBV30 and TRBJ2-7; 9 positions match TRBD1. Sample: PBMCs. CDR3 region: CAWSGDREDEQYF. In DNA form, the CDR3 reads TGTGCCTGGAGTGGGGACAGGGAGGACGAGCAGTACTTC.